The 23 T cell receptor beta chains given below trace back to one sample, sequenced in a study of T-cell reconstitution after alpha-beta-depleted transplantation in children (TCRdb year 2016). The receptor library was made with PCR. Instrument used: Illumina HiSeq 2500. TCR library preparation used molecular barcoding, with unique molecular identifiers applied to normalize quantification of the TCRbeta repertoire. The raw public data were reprocessed by TCRdb itself: fastp quality trimming at Q25, MiXCR clonotype calling, in-frame beta chains only. Rows are combined by CDR3 protein, so each entry shows the most common genes and DNA. This sample holds roughly 89,000 distinct CDR3 sequences; over 9% were observed only once. The biggest ten clones account for more than 11% of the sample. Source: PBMCs from the stem cell graft donor, taken from the stem cell graft. The source is a human donor who donated a stem cell graft to a child with inherited bone marrow failure.

A remark on this clonotype: This may be a read error, as it is one base from a much larger clone. The rearrangement uses TRBV18 and TRBJ2-1; possibly TRBD2 for D (6 bases). The CDR3 totals 16 residues. V was shortened by 0 bases and J by 5 bases, with 14 bases between the two germline ends. CDR1 KGHSH and CDR2 LQKENI come from the germline V gene. CDR3 nucleotide sequence: TGTGCCAGCTCACCACCGATAGCGGTGTCCCACAATGAGCAGTTCTTC. Encoded protein: CASSPPIAVSHNEQFF.

The sample holds many counts of this clonotype. The rearrangement uses TRBV7-6 and TRBJ2-1; TRBD2 is a possible D gene (6 bases). There are 15 residues in the CDR3. Germline V gene sequence: CDR1 SGHVS, CDR2 FNYEAQ. Trimming stripped 8 bases from V and 10 bases from J, with 24 bases between. CDR3 in amino acids: CASVEGGSSTIEQFF. Here the CDR3 DNA reads TGTGCCAGCGTTGAGGGAGGCTCCTCTACAATCGAGCAGTTCTTC.

This clonotype was seen ten or more times. V is TRBV20-1 and J is TRBJ2-5, with TRBD1 matching 8 bases. The CDR3 consists of 15 residues. Germline values: CDR1 DFQATT, CDR2 SNEGSKA (reference sequence). V gave up 6 bases and J gave up 3 bases; unmatched junction bases: 12. This CDR3 is CSASSGGANEETQYF. DNA for the CDR3: TGCAGTGCAAGCTCAGGGGGCGCGAATGAAGAGACCCAGTACTTC.

This clonotype was recorded many times. The chain joins TRBV5-6 to TRBJ1-2; D not certain. This CDR3 spans 13 amino acids. CDR1 and CDR2 (germline): SGHDT, YYEEEE. Trimming took off 4 bases at V and 4 bases at J, with 11 bases between the two ends. CDR3 region: CASSKRRIYGYTF. DNA of the CDR3: TGTGCCAGCAGCAAACGACGTATCTATGGCTACACCTTC. The complete variable domain, with remaining parts taken from reference TRBV5-6 and TRBJ1-2, reads DAGVTQSPTHLIKTRGQQVTLRCSPKSGHDTVSWYQQALGQGPQFIFQYYEEEERQRGNFPDRFSGHQFPNYSSELNVNALLLGDSALYLCASSKRRIYGYTFGSGTRLTVV.

The sample holds many counts of this clonotype. CDR3 in amino acids: CASSLSESTYEQYF. CDR3 in DNA: TGTGCCAGCAGCTTATCGGAATCCACCTACGAGCAGTACTTC. This chain links TRBV7-7 with TRBJ2-7; D is unclear. The germline V gene encodes CDR1 SSHAT and CDR2 FNYEAQ (reference sequence). The CDR3 loop spans 14 amino acids. V was clipped by 2 bases and J by 2 bases, with 10 bases between them.

This clonotype appeared many times. The chain links TRBV9 to TRBJ1-4; D is uncertain. Deletions cut 2 bases from V and 8 bases from J, with 10 bases between. The V gene's germline CDR1 is SGDLS and CDR2 YYNGEE. The CDR3 covers 13 residues. As DNA, the CDR3 is TGTGCCAGCAGCGTCAACCTGCGGGAAAAACTGTTTTTT. Translating it yields CASSVNLREKLFF. Combining the CDR3 with reference TRBV9 and TRBJ1-4 gives the whole variable domain DSGVTQTPKHLITATGQRVTLRCSPRSGDLSVYWYQQSLDQGLQFLIQYYNGEERAKGNILERFSAQQFPDLHSELNLSSLELGDSALYFCASSVNLREKLFFGSGTQLSVL.

J is TRBJ1-4 and V is TRBV6-6, with TRBD1 identical over 9 bases. CDR1 and CDR2 (germline): MNHNY, SVGAGI (reference sequence). This CDR3 is 16 amino acids long. With 6 bases clipped from V and 7 bases from J, the junction kept 12 bases outside the gene matches. CDR3 nucleotide sequence: TGTGCCAGCAGAAATACAGGGGGCGCGGTTGGTGAAAAACTGTTTTTT. Translation gives CASRNTGGAVGEKLFF.

This clonotype was detected ten times or more. The chain carries TRBV5-1 and TRBJ1-3; TRBD1 matches at 8 bases. The trim removed 3 bases at V and 2 bases at J, leaving 4 bases unmatched. Germline values: CDR1 SGHRS, CDR2 YFSETQ. The CDR3 is 15 amino acids. The chain's CDR3 is CASSSDRGPGNTIYF. The CDR3 DNA follows: TGCGCCAGCAGCTCCGACAGGGGCCCTGGAAACACCATATATTTT.

This clonotype has ten or more counts. The V gene is TRBV27, the J gene TRBJ2-1; D is unclear. The CDR3 sequence is 15 residues long. Trimming removed 3 bases from V and 9 bases from J, with 18 bases in between. Germline lookup yields CDR1 MNHEY and CDR2 SMNVEV (reference sequence). The CDR3 coding sequence is TGTGCCAGCAGTTTTCGGGCACCCCTAACACCTGAGCAGTTCTTC. This codes for CASSFRAPLTPEQFF.

The CDR3 loop reads CAISDAGTGNTEAFF. The CDR3 DNA reads TGTGCCATCAGTGACGCCGGGACAGGGAACACTGAAGCTTTCTTT. The chain employs TRBV10-3 and TRBJ1-1; TRBD1 matches 8 bases. CDR1 ENHRY and CDR2 SYGVKD come from the germline V gene. V lost 3 bases, J lost 1 base, and 4 bases stayed unmatched. This CDR3 comprises 15 residues.

The V gene is TRBV7-8, the J gene TRBJ2-7; TRBD1 is a possible D gene (6 bases). This CDR3 has 13 amino acids. Germline values: CDR1 SGHVS, CDR2 FQNEAQ. Trimming removed 5 bases from V and 4 bases from J, with 12 bases in between. CDR3 coding DNA: TGTGCCAGCAGCGAGGGACACACGTACGAGCAGTACTTC. It is translated as CASSEGHTYEQYF.

The V gene is TRBV5-1, the J gene TRBJ2-7; 7 bases are shared with TRBD1. This CDR3 is 15 amino acids long. V lost 3 bases and J lost 3; bases outside the gene matches: 9. Germline V gene sequence: CDR1 SGHRS, CDR2 YFSETQ. The CDR3 reads CASSSAGTANYEQYF. Here the CDR3 DNA reads TGCGCCAGCAGCTCTGCCGGGACAGCTAACTACGAGCAGTACTTC. Filled out from reference TRBV5-1 and TRBJ2-7, the complete variable domain reads KAGVTQTPRYLIKTRGQQVTLSCSPISGHRSVSWYQQTPGQGLQFLFEYFSETQRNKGNFPGRFSGRQFSNSRSEMNVSTLELGDSALYLCASSSAGTANYEQYFGPGTRLTVT.

This clonotype was seen many times. The chain recombines TRBV7-2 with TRBJ2-1; 13 bases are a match to TRBD2. This CDR3 has 15 residues. The germline CDR1 and CDR2 sequences are SGHTA and FQGNSA. Unmatched junction bases numbered 0, after V lost 3 bases and J lost 4 bases. The CDR3 sequence: CASSLGLAGYNEQFF. The CDR3 bases are TGTGCCAGCAGCTTGGGACTAGCGGGGTACAATGAGCAGTTCTTC.

This clonotype was recorded many times. V usage is TRBV7-3 and J usage is TRBJ1-1, with D possibly matching TRBD1 (6 bases). V lost 5 bases to trimming and J lost 6 bases, with 13 bases between them. Per germline, CDR1 SGHTA and CDR2 FQGTGA. The CDR3 has 13 amino acids. The CDR3 nucleotides are TGTGCCAGCAGCGCCAGGGAGGGGGCTGAAGCTTTCTTT. It specifies CASSAREGAEAFF.

This clonotype has only a few counts. This chain links TRBV3-1 with TRBJ2-7; TRBD1 or TRBD2 may be the D gene (5 bases each). The CDR3 covers 16 residues. V lost 0 bases and J lost 0, with 12 bases in between. CDR1 is LGHDT and CDR2 is YNNKEL in the germline V gene (reference sequence). CDR3 nucleotide sequence: TGTGCCAGCAGCCAAGACCCAGGGACCTACTCCTACGAGCAGTACTTC. This codes for CASSQDPGTYSYEQYF.

This clonotype has a count of ten or more. The CDR3 sequence is CSVLGSSSYNEQFF. CDR3 in DNA: TGCAGCGTTCTTGGCTCTAGCTCCTACAATGAGCAGTTCTTC. The chain recombines TRBV29-1 with TRBJ2-1; D remains unclear. V lost 5 bases to trimming and J lost 0 bases, with 11 bases between them. The length of the CDR3 is 14 residues. Germline CDR1 is SQVTM and CDR2 is ANQGSEA.

This clonotype has at least ten counts. The J gene is TRBJ1-1, the V gene TRBV7-2, with D possibly TRBD1 on 5 matching bases. V was cut by 1 base and J by 5 bases, with 8 bases left in between. Germline loops: CDR1 SGHTA, CDR2 FQGNSA. This CDR3 is 13 amino acids long. The CDR3 loop is CASSLEQETEAFF. CDR3 coding DNA: TGTGCCAGCAGCTTAGAACAGGAGACTGAAGCTTTCTTT.

In its sample, this clonotype was seen many times. The chain links TRBV29-1 to TRBJ1-4; D unclear. The CDR3 has 11 residues. The V end was cut by 7 bases, the J end by 6 bases, with 9 bases between. The V gene's germline CDR1 is SQVTM and CDR2 ANQGSEA. Written as DNA, the CDR3 is TGCAGCGCGGGGAGACATGAAAAACTGTTTTTT. Its translation is CSAGRHEKLFF.

Many counts were recorded for this clonotype. V gene TRBV5-6 combines with J gene TRBJ1-2; TRBD1 matches 10 bases. The CDR3 sequence is 15 residues long. The V segment lost 1 base and the J segment 7 bases; nucleotides outside the gene matches: 7. Looked up from germline, CDR1 is SGHDT and CDR2 is YYEEEE. The CDR3 here is CASSLSDRGRRGYTF. DNA for the CDR3: TGTGCCAGCAGCTTGAGTGACAGGGGGCGTCGTGGCTACACCTTC.

This clonotype was recorded many times. V and J are TRBV7-3 and TRBJ2-3; 12 positions match TRBD2. V was clipped by 2 bases and J by 3 bases; unmatched bases: 6. The CDR3 is 17 amino acids. Per germline, CDR1 SGHTA and CDR2 FQGTGA. Here the CDR3 reads CASSLSASGGGTDTQYF. The CDR3 DNA is TGTGCCAGCAGCTTATCGGCTAGCGGGGGGGGGACAGATACGCAGTATTTT.

This clonotype was counted between two and nine times. The chain employs TRBV2 and TRBJ1-5; no definite D call. The CDR3 sequence is 12 residues long. V gave up 4 bases and J gave up 8 bases, with 9 bases separating them. The germline V gene has CDR1 SNHLY and CDR2 FYNNEI. The CDR3 sequence: CASSVGPKPQHF. DNA for the CDR3: TGTGCCAGCAGTGTCGGTCCGAAGCCCCAGCATTTT.

This clonotype was observed at least ten times. V usage is TRBV7-9 and J usage is TRBJ1-1; D is unresolved. V lost 4 bases, J lost 5 bases, and 14 bases lay in between. This CDR3 has 14 residues. The germline V gene has CDR1 SEHNR and CDR2 FQNEAQ (reference sequence). The CDR3 nucleotides are TGTGCCAGCAGCTCTGCTGGGGAGGGTACTGAAGCTTTCTTT. Translated: CASSSAGEGTEAFF. Based on the CDR3 plus reference TRBV7-9 and TRBJ1-1, the full variable domain is DTGVSQNPRHKITKRGQNVTFRCDPISEHNRLYWYRQTLGQGPEFLTYFQNEAQLEKSRLLSDRFSAERPKGSFSTLEIQRTEQGDSAMYLCASSSAGEGTEAFFGQGTRLTVV.

The table lists this clonotype with many counts. The rearrangement joins TRBV28 to TRBJ1-3, with 9 bases identical to TRBD1. The CDR3 loop spans 14 amino acids. J gave up 3 bases and V 5 bases, and 2 bases lay outside the gene matches. Germline lookup yields CDR1 MDHEN and CDR2 SYDVKM. CDR3 region: CASSKGQGGNTIYF. CDR3 coding DNA: TGTGCCAGCAGTAAGGGACAGGGTGGAAACACCATATATTTT.